This T cell receptor (beta chain) was recovered during a study of blood T cell repertoires in COVID-19. Study summary: Both acute and convalescent COVID-19 samples were obtained from the United States, Italy and Spain. Sample material is recorded as cDNA or gDNA derived from T cells, B-cell-depleted T cells, or PBMCs.

In the original workflow: Nucleated cell counts were estimated from reference gene primer amplification. Generated by immunoSEQ multiplex PCR, the TCRdb table keeps only in-frame clones and is missing some. V and J calls and clone size are those listed in that table; D and trimming were worked out from the DNA. The data show 130,000 to 150,000 clones, around 83% seen once. The CDR3 extends over 15 amino acids. CDR1 and CDR2 (germline): LNHDA, SQIVND (reference sequence). V lost 7 bases and J lost 3; bases outside the gene matches: 6. Input material: peripheral blood. This chain connects TRBV19 to TRBJ1-4; TRBD1 aligns across 9 bases. The TCR comes from a human donor with acute or convalescent COVID-19. The donor label of this sample is uncertain. The CDR3 region has the DNA TGTGCCAGTACCCCGGGACAGGGTGCTAATGAAAAACTGTTTTTT. Protein sequence: CASTPGQGANEKLFF.